The 19 T cell receptor beta chains given below trace back to one sample, sequenced in a study of CXCR3-negative and CXCR3-positive naive CD8 T cells. Study observations and caveats: Comparison of naive cells showed more hydrophobic TRB CDR3s in CXCR3-positive than in CXCR3-negative naive cells.

These receptors have no identified antigens. With UMI labels, 5' RACE was used to prepare the TRB cDNA libraries. Reprocessing the 5' RACE reads, TCRdb reports a single entry for every CDR3 protein and omits DNA. This table holds 65,000 to 75,000 distinct CDR3 sequences. Sequenced input: naive CXCR3+ CD8+ T cells from blood. Subset defined: CD45RO-CCR7+CD27+CD95- naive CD8+ T cells expressing CXCR3 (TNR3+). All receptors come from a human donor in good health. Some clones in this sample may be carry-over from other donors' samples.

The genes are TRBV6-2 or TRBV6-3 and TRBJ2-1. Germline values: CDR1 MNHEY, CDR2 SVGEGT. CDR3 length: 11 amino acids. CDR3 loop: CASKAHNEQFF.

The chain recombines TRBV9 with TRBJ2-1; TCRdb selects TRBD2, and the lack of DNA leaves this call unchecked. Germline V gene sequence: CDR1 SGDLS, CDR2 YYNGEE. The CDR3 spans 16 residues. The chain's CDR3 is CASSATSGGAANEQFF.

The chain couples TRBV6-5 to TRBJ1-2; TCRdb proposes TRBD1, but this gene call is untestable without DNA. This CDR3 spans 14 amino acids. CDR1 MNHEY and CDR2 SVGAGI come from the germline V gene. CDR3 sequence reads: CASSSPGIDYGYTF.

The J gene is TRBJ2-4, the V gene TRBV28. This CDR3 has 11 amino acids. Per the germline V gene, CDR1 is MDHEN and CDR2 is SYDVKM. This chain's CDR3 is CAIAESNIQYF.

This sequence joins TRBV3-1 and TRBJ2-3; the TRBD1 assignment by TCRdb is unverifiable without DNA. Germline assignment: CDR1 LGHDT and CDR2 YNNKEL (reference sequence). The CDR3 is 15 residues long. CDR3 residues: CASTGLSPSTDTQYF.

The chain is built from TRBV20-1 and TRBJ1-1; as DNA is missing, the TRBD1 call by TCRdb cannot be tested. This CDR3 has 13 residues. Germline V gene data show CDR1 as DFQATT and CDR2 as SNEGSKA (reference sequence). CDR3 region: CSARGTANTEAFF.

This chain links TRBV5-1 with TRBJ2-3; the D gene TCRdb calls, TRBD1, cannot be checked with no DNA. CDR1 and CDR2 from the germline V gene are SGHRS and YFSETQ. The CDR3 contains 15 residues. The CDR3 here is CASSLQGAQVDTQYF.

The chain couples TRBV7-9 to TRBJ2-3; the D gene TCRdb calls, TRBD1, cannot be checked with no DNA. This CDR3 has 17 amino acids. Germline CDR1 and CDR2: SEHNR and FQNEAQ (reference sequence). The CDR3 protein is CASSLITGVRYTDTQYF.

V gene TRBV5-1 combines with J gene TRBJ2-1; the TCRdb call, TRBD2, lacks DNA for checking. The germline gives CDR1 SGHRS, CDR2 YFSETQ. This CDR3 is 16 amino acids long. CDR3 region: CASSLLLAGVYNEQFF.

The chain recombines TRBV10-3 with TRBJ2-7. Germline V CDR1 and CDR2: ENHRY, SYGVKD. CDR3 length equals 14 residues. The CDR3 region is CAISESHREYEQYF.

This chain joins TRBV6-5 and TRBJ2-1; without DNA, the TCRdb call of TRBD1 cannot be checked. CDR1 and CDR2 (germline): MNHEY, SVGAGI. The CDR3 is 16 amino acids. This CDR3 is CASRAGTGGLSNEQFF.

CDR3: CASKQGVYNEQFF. The gene calls are TRBV10-2 and TRBJ2-1; TCRdb reports TRBD1, a call that lacks DNA to check it against. The CDR3 totals 13 residues. Germline values: CDR1 WSHSY, CDR2 SAAADI.

V is TRBV29-1 and J is TRBJ2-7; TCRdb gives TRBD1 as the D gene, but with no DNA this cannot be confirmed. This CDR3 spans 11 amino acids. Germline V lookup: CDR1 SQVTM, CDR2 ANQGSEA. This chain's CDR3 is CSVGDGNEQYF.

The chain uses TRBV29-1 and TRBJ2-1. CDR1 and CDR2 from the germline V gene are SQVTM and ANQGSEA. The CDR3 has 15 amino acids. The chain's CDR3 is CSVEDLASSYNEQFF.

This sequence joins TRBV6-6 and TRBJ2-5; the TCRdb call, TRBD2, lacks DNA for checking. From germline, CDR1 is MNHNY and CDR2 SVGAGI (reference sequence). The CDR3 is 15 amino acids. CDR3 amino acids: CASSYFASGMETQYF.

The rearrangement uses TRBV7-9 and TRBJ2-7; there is no DNA to check the TCRdb D call of TRBD1. This CDR3 contains 14 residues. The V gene's germline CDR1 is SEHNR and CDR2 FQNEAQ (reference sequence). The CDR3 reads CASSLQGATYEQYF.

The CDR3 here is CASSYVGGRGTDTQYF. This chain joins TRBV28 and TRBJ2-3; the TCRdb D gene call, TRBD2, has no DNA to confirm it. From germline, CDR1 is MDHEN and CDR2 SYDVKM. The CDR3 totals 16 residues.

This chain links TRBV6-2 or TRBV6-3 with TRBJ1-3. The germline V gene encodes CDR1 MNHEY and CDR2 SVGEGT. The CDR3 is made up of 17 amino acids. CDR3 protein: CASTTDFSDGSGNTIYF.

V usage is TRBV7-9 and J usage is TRBJ1-1. Germline CDR1 reads SEHNR; CDR2 reads FQNEAQ (reference sequence). CDR3 length: 14 amino acids. The CDR3: CASTSGSWDTEAFF.